The clone carrying this TCR beta chain has just a few counts. Its antigen is undetermined. This record belongs to a study of immune heterogeneity within non-small cell lung tumors. In the study overall: The composition of the tumors was several squamous cell carcinomas, 10 non-squamous carcinomas and 1 not otherwise specified. Study observations and caveats: High-frequency clones unique to single sites coexisted with identical dominant CDR3 beta clonotypes that recurred across tumor sites within a patient. Each patient largely had their own distinct set of high-frequency T-cell receptor beta clonotypes. Locally, T-cell clonality showed a moderate but significant correlation with tumor mutational burden measured at the same site (R about 0.34).

Bulk tumor genomic DNA, 600 ng per sample, was used as template. Several biopsies per primary tumor were taken during surgery, spaced as far apart as possible. The study cohort was described as untreated, and its members had newly diagnosed non-small cell lung cancer. They went on to have curative surgery. Amplification of TCR beta CDR3 was performed by multiplex PCR with 32 V and 13 J primers. TCRdb reprocessed the multiplex PCR reads with MiXCR, giving one entry per CDR3 protein. The repertoire holds more than 9,500 distinct CDR3 sequences, with 30% to 35% as singletons. The V segment lost 3 bases and the J segment 4 bases; nucleotides outside the gene matches: 5. The CDR3 is 15 residues long. The germline CDR1 and CDR2 sequences are DFQATT and SNEGSKA (reference sequence).

The chain has TRBV20-1 and TRBJ2-1; 11 positions match TRBD2. This TCR derives from a man aged 60 to 75 with non-small cell lung cancer. Specimen: lung tumor tissue. CDR3 in DNA: TGCAGTGCTAGTGGGGGGACTAGCGGTTACAATGAGCAGTTCTTC. Residues: CSASGGTSGYNEQFF.